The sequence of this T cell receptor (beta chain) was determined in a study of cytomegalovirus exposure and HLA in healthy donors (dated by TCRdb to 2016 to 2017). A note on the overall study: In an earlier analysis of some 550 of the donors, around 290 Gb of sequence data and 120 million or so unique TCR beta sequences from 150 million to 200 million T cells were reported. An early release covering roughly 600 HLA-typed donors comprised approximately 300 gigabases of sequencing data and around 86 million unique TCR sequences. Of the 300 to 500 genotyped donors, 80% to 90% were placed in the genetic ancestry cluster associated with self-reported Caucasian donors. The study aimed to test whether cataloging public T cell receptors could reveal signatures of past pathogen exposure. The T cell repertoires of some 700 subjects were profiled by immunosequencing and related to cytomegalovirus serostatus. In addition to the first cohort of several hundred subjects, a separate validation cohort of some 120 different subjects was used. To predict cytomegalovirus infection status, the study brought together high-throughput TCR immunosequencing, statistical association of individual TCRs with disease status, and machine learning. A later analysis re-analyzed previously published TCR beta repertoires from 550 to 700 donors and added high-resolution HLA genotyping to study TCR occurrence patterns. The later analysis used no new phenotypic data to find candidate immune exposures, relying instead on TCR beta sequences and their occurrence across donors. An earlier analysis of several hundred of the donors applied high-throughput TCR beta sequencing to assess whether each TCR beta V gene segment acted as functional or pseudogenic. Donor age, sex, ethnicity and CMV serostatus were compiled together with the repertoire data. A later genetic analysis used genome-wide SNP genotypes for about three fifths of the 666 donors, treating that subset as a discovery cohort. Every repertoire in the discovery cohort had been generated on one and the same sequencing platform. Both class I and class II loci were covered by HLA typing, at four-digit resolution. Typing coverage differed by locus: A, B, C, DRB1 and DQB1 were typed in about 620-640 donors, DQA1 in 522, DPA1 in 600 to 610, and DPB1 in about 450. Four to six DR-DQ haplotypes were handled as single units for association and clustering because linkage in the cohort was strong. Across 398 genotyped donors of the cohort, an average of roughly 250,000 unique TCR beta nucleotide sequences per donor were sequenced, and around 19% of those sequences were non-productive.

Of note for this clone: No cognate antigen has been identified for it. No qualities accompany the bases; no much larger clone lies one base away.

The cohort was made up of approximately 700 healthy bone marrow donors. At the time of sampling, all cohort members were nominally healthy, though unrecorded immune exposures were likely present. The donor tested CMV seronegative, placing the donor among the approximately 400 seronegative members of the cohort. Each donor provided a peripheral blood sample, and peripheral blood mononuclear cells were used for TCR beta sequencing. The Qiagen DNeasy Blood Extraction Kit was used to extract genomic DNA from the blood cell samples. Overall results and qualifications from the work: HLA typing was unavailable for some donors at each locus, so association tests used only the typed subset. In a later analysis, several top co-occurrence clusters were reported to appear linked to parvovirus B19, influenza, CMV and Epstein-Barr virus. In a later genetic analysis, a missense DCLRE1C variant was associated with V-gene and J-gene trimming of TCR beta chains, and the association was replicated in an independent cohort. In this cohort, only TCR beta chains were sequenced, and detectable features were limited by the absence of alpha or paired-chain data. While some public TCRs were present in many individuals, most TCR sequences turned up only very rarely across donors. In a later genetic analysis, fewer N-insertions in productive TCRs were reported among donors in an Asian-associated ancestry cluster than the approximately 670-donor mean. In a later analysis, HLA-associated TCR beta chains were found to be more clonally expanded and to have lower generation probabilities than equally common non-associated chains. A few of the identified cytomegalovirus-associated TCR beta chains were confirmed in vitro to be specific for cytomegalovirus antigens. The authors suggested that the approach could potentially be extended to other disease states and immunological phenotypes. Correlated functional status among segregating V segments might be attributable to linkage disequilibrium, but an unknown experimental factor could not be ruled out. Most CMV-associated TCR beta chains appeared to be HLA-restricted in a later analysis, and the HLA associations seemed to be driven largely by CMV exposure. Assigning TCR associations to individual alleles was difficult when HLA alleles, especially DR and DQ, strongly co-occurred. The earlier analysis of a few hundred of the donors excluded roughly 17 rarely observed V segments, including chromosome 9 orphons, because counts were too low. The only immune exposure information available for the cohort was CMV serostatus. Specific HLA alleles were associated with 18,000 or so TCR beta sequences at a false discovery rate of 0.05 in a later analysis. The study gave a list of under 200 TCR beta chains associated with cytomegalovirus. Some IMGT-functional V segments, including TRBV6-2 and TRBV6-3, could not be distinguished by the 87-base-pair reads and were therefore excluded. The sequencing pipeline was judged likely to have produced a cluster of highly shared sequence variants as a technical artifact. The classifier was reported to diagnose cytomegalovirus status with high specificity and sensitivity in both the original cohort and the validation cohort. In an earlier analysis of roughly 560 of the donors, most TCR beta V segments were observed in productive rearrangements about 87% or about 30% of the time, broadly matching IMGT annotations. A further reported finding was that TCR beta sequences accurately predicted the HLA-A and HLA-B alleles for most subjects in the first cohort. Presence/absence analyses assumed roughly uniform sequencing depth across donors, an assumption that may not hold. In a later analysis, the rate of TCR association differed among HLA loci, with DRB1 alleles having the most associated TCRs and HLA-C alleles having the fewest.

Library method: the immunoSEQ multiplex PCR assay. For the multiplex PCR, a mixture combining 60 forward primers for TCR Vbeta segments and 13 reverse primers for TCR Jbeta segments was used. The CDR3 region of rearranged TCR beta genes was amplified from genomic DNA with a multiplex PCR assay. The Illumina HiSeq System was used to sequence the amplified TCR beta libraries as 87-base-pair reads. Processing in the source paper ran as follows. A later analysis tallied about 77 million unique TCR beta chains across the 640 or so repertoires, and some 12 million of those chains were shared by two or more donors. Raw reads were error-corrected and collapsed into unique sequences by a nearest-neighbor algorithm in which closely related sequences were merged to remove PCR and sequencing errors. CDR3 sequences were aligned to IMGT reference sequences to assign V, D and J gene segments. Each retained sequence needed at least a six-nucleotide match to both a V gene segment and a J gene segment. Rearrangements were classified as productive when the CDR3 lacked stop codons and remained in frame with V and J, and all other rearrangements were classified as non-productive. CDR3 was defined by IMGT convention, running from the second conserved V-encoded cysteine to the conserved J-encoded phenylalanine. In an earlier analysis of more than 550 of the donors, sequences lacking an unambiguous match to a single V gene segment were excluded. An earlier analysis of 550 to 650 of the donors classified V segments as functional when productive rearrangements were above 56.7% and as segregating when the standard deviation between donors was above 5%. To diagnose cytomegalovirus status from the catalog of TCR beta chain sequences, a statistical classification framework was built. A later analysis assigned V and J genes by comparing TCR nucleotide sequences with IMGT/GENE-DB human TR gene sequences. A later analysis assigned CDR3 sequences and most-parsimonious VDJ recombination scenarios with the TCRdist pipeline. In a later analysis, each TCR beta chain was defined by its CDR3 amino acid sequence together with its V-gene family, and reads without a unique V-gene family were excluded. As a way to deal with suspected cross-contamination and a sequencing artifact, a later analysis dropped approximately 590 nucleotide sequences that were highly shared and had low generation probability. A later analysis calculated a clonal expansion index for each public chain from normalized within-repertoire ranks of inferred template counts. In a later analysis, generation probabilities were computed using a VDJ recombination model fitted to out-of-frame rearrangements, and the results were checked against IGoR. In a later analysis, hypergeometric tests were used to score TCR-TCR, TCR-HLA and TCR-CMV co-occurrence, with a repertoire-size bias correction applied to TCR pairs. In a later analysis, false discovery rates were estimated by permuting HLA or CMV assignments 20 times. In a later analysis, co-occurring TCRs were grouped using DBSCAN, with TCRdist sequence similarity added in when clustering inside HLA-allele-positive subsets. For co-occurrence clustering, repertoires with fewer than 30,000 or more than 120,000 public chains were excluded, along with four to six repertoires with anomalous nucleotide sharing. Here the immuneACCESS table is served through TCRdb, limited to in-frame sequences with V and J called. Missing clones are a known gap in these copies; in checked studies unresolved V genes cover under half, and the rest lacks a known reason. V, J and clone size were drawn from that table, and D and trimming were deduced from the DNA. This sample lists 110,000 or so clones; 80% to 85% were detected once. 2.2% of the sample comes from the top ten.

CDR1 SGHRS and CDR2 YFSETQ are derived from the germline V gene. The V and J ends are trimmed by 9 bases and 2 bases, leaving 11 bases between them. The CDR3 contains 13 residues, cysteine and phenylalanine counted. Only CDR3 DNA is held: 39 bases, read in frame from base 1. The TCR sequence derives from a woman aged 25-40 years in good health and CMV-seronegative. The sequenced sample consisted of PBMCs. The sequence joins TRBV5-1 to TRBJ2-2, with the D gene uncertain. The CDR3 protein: CATSPTNTGELFF. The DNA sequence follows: TGCGCCACCAGTCCCACTAACACCGGGGAGCTGTTTTTT.